This T cell receptor (beta chain) emerged from a study of response to subunit inactivated influenza vaccine. This clonotype was observed a handful of times. This CDR3 contains 13 residues. The ends were cut back, 1 base at V and 3 bases at J, with 7 bases in the middle. Germline CDR1 SGHTA, CDR2 FQGNSA. One entry per CDR3 protein results from TCRdb running MiXCR on the RT-PCR reads. This sample carries roughly 650,000 distinct CDR3 sequences, approximately 14% of them seen once, and the ten largest clones take 7.6%. Sequences were derived from PBMCs from blood, sampled 14 to 15 days before vaccination. The receptor was derived from a man aged 45 to 65 who received an inactivated influenza vaccine. V usage is TRBV7-2 and J usage is TRBJ2-7; D gene unclear. The chain's CDR3 is CASSLEANYEQYF. The CDR3 DNA sequence: TGTGCCAGCAGCTTAGAGGCTAACTACGAGCAGTACTTC.